This T cell receptor beta chain appears in the sequencing data of a study of radiation and T cells in renal cell carcinoma. Per the germline V gene, CDR1 is MDHEN and CDR2 is SYDVKM. The CDR3 totals 15 residues. Trimming pared 6 bases from V and 4 bases from J, leaving 18 bases between. Measured with immunoSEQ multiplex PCR; TCRdb has only the in-frame clones, and not every one. The repertoire holds about 130,000 clones, with roughly four fifths as singletons. The time point is: blood 2 weeks post-SBRT. Regarding treatment: 15 Gy SBRT to primary tumor, nephrectomy 4 weeks later. This renal cell carcinoma was of the clear cell type.

The sequence derives from an older woman with renal cell carcinoma. The sample was blood, taken from a patient whose treatment included radiotherapy and nephrectomy. The chain carries TRBV28 and TRBJ1-2; maybe TRBD1 (6 bases). The CDR3 sequence: CASSPLYRQAYGYTF. The CDR3 nucleotides read TGTGCCAGCAGCCCCCTGTATCGACAGGCCTATGGCTACACCTTC.